These 27 T cell receptor beta chains were sequenced from one sample in a study of tumor-infiltrating lymphocytes in localized non-small cell lung cancer. Repertoires were generated with immunoSEQ multiplex PCR, while TCRdb's copy carries only in-frame clones and drops some. The top ten clones hold roughly 6% of a sample with some 15,000 clones, about three quarters of them seen once. Sequenced input: lung tumor tissue. The receptors were gathered from a human donor with non-small cell lung cancer.

In its sample, this clone ranks as medium-sized (0.01 to 0.1%). J is TRBJ2-7 and V is TRBV4-2, with TRBD1 identical over 11 bases. The V and J ends lost 1 base and 4 bases, in that order; junction bases with no gene match: 3. This CDR3 has 15 amino acids. CDR1 LGHNA and CDR2 YNFKEQ come from the germline V gene. The CDR3 DNA is TGTGCCAGCAGCCAAGCCGGGACAGGGGGTTACGAGCAGTACTTC. Its translation is CASSQAGTGGYEQYF.

This clone was found once. This sequence joins TRBV7-2 and TRBJ2-7; 8 bases align to TRBD2. The CDR3 contains 13 residues. Trimming took 5 bases from V and 6 from J; bases not matched to a gene: 6. CDR1 is SGHTA and CDR2 is FQGNSA in the germline V gene. The CDR3 DNA follows: TGTGCCAGCAGCCGGCGGGGGGAGGGCGAGCAGTACTTC. As protein: CASSRRGEGEQYF.

V is TRBV25-1 and J is TRBJ2-2; 9 bases agree with TRBD2. The CDR3 consists of 15 residues. The V gene end was trimmed by 3 bases and the J gene end by 10 bases; junction bases not matched to a gene: 9. Looked up from germline, CDR1 is MGHDK and CDR2 is SYGVNS. The CDR3, as DNA: TGTGCCAGCAGTGATTCCGTAGCGGGAGAAGAGGAGCTGTTTTTT. Residues: CASSDSVAGEEELFF.

The chain links TRBV30 to TRBJ2-1, with TRBD2 matching over 14 bases. The germline CDR1 and CDR2 sequences are GTSNPN and SVGIG (reference sequence). CDR3 length: 14 amino acids. V lost 3 bases to trimming and J lost 12 bases; unmatched junction nucleotides: 7. The CDR3 loop reads CAWRGLAGVSRQFF. CDR3 bases: TGTGCCTGGAGGGGACTAGCGGGAGTCTCTCGGCAGTTCTTC. The whole variable domain, remainder taken from reference TRBV30 and TRBJ2-1, is SQTIHQWPATLVQPVGSPLSLECTVEGTSNPNLYWYRQAAGRGLQLLFYSVGIGQISSEVPQNLSASRPQDRQFILSSKKLLLSDSGFYLCAWRGLAGVSRQFFGPGTRLTVL.

This clone is judged medium-sized. CDR3 nucleotides: TGCGCCAGCAGCTTGGGGGACAGAATGAACACTGAAGCTTTCTTT. This translates into CASSLGDRMNTEAFF. The chain uses TRBV5-1 and TRBJ1-1; 7 bases are shared with TRBD1. The length of the CDR3 is 15 residues. The V and J ends lost 0 bases and 0 bases, in that order; junction bases with no gene match: 2. The germline gives CDR1 SGHRS, CDR2 YFSETQ. The whole variable domain, filled in from reference TRBV5-1 and TRBJ1-1, reads KAGVTQTPRYLIKTRGQQVTLSCSPISGHRSVSWYQQTPGQGLQFLFEYFSETQRNKGNFPGRFSGRQFSNSRSEMNVSTLELGDSALYLCASSLGDRMNTEAFFGQGTRLTVV.

V is TRBV5-8 and J is TRBJ2-5, with 7 bases identical to TRBD2. V lost 4 bases to trimming and J lost 4 bases; unmatched junction nucleotides: 10. The CDR3 spans 15 residues. CDR1 is SGHTS and CDR2 is YDEGEE in the germline V gene. The chain's CDR3 is CASSRRLIAGETQYF. The DNA of the CDR3 is TGTGCCAGCAGCAGACGCTTAATAGCGGGAGAGACCCAGTACTTC.

The chain links TRBV4-3 to TRBJ1-5; D is perhaps TRBD1 (6 bases). Trimming shortened V by 1 base and J by 3 bases, and 16 bases separated the two germline ends. Germline CDR1 LGHNA, CDR2 YSLEER. The CDR3 spans 17 residues. In DNA form, the CDR3 reads TGCGCCAGCAGCCAAGTCTGGGGCAGGGGATACAATCAGCCCCAGCATTTT. It yields the protein CASSQVWGRGYNQPQHF.

This clone is medium-sized. The rearrangement joins TRBV7-6 to TRBJ2-7; 11 bases are shared with TRBD2. The CDR3 is 16 amino acids. Germline values: CDR1 SGHVS, CDR2 FNYEAQ. V trimming: 1 base; J trimming: 0 bases; junction bases outside the gene matches: 2. CDR3 DNA: TGTGCCAGCAGCTTAGGAACTAGCGGGAGCTCCTACGAGCAGTACTTC. Translation gives CASSLGTSGSSYEQYF.

The V gene is TRBV6-5, the J gene TRBJ1-4, with D perhaps matching TRBD1 (5 bases). CDR1 and CDR2 from the germline V gene are MNHEY and SVGAGI. Trimming shortened V by 2 bases and J by 6 bases, and 13 bases separated the two germline ends. The CDR3 is made up of 15 amino acids. CDR3 DNA: TGTGCCAGCAGTTACACGAGACAGTCTTATGAAAAACTGTTTTTT. This codes for CASSYTRQSYEKLFF.

This rearrangement joins TRBV30 to TRBJ2-1; TRBD2 matches 7 bases. The CDR3 length is 14 residues. The V gene's germline CDR1 is GTSNPN and CDR2 SVGIG (reference sequence). J gave up 12 bases and V 3 bases, and 14 bases lay outside the gene matches. The CDR3 coding sequence is TGTGCCTGGAGGGCTGGCGGGAGCGCCCCCCCGCAGTTCTTC. It specifies CAWRAGGSAPPQFF.

This clone came up a few times. The rearrangement links TRBV27 to TRBJ2-7; TRBD1 is a possible D gene (6 bases). This CDR3 spans 15 amino acids. Germline V gene lookup returns CDR1 MNHEY and CDR2 SMNVEV (reference sequence). The ends were cut back, 4 bases at V and 3 bases at J, with 16 bases in the middle. The CDR3 region has the DNA TGTGCCAGCAGTTCAGGCACAGGGTTCCGCTACGAGCAGTACTTC. It yields the protein CASSSGTGFRYEQYF.

V is TRBV2 and J is TRBJ1-4; 7 nucleotides line up with TRBD1. The length of the CDR3 is 11 residues. Germline-derived CDR1 and CDR2 are SNHLY and FYNNEI. As DNA, the CDR3 is TGTGCGACCGGACAGGACGAAAAACTGTTTTTT. This encodes CATGQDEKLFF.

This clone was seen more than once but under ten times. The chain recombines TRBV21-1 with TRBJ2-1; the table calls TRBD2, which could not be checked here. TRBV21-1 is a pseudogene segment. The CDR3 has 14 amino acids. The CDR3 is CASSKGLADNEQFF. CDR3 nucleotide sequence: TGTGCCAGCAGCAAAGGACTAGCGGACAATGAGCAGTTCTTC.

The chain combines TRBV7-2 with TRBJ2-7; 8 bases map to TRBD1. Germline CDR1 and CDR2: SGHTA and FQGNSA. The CDR3 extends over 14 amino acids. Losses at the gene ends were 2 bases for V and 3 bases for J; bases not matched to a gene: 3. CDR3 sequence: CASSLSGQDYEQYF. DNA of the CDR3: TGTGCCAGCAGCTTATCGGGACAGGACTACGAGCAGTACTTC.

This clone was recorded only once. This sequence joins TRBV7-2 and TRBJ1-1, with 7 bases aligning to TRBD1. Trimming cost V 5 bases and J 8 bases; bases outside gene matches: 5. Looked up from germline, CDR1 is SGHTA and CDR2 is FQGNSA. There are 12 residues in the CDR3. CDR3 protein: CASSVRGQEAFF. Here the CDR3 DNA reads TGTGCCAGCAGCGTGCGGGGACAGGAAGCTTTCTTT.

This clone was found a few times. The rearrangement uses TRBV14 and TRBJ2-5; 9 bases are a match to TRBD1. The germline V gene encodes CDR1 SGHDN and CDR2 FVKESK. V lost 4 bases, J lost 5 bases, and 5 bases stayed unmatched. CDR3 size: 14 residues. The CDR3 nucleotides read TGTGCCAGCAGCCGAAACAGGGGGCTGGAGACCCAGTACTTC. Its translation is CASSRNRGLETQYF.

This rearrangement joins TRBV6-5 to TRBJ2-5; D call uncertain. In germline, CDR1 is MNHEY, CDR2 SVGAGI. The CDR3 loop spans 12 amino acids. Trimming shortened V by 0 bases and J by 3 bases, and 2 bases separated the two germline ends. The CDR3 DNA reads as TGTGCCAGCAGTTACTCAGAAGAGACCCAGTACTTC. Its protein is CASSYSEETQYF.

V and J are TRBV7-2 and TRBJ2-1, with 12 bases matching TRBD2. Germline V gene sequence: CDR1 SGHTA, CDR2 FQGNSA. The CDR3 runs 16 residues. V was clipped by 3 bases and J by 5 bases; unmatched bases: 5. CDR3 sequence reads: CASSFSGTSGHNEQFF. Here the CDR3 DNA reads TGTGCCAGCAGCTTTTCCGGGACTAGCGGGCACAATGAGCAGTTCTTC.

This clone was seen a single time. In nucleotides, the CDR3 is TGTGCCAGCACCGGGACTAGCGGGAACAATGAGCAGTTCTTC. Amino acids: CASTGTSGNNEQFF. The chain links TRBV27 to TRBJ2-1; the match to TRBD2 covers 13 bases. The CDR3 has 14 amino acids. Germline V gene data show CDR1 as MNHEY and CDR2 as SMNVEV (reference sequence). Trimming cost V 7 bases and J 5 bases; bases outside gene matches: 2.

The chain combines TRBV7-8 with TRBJ2-7; the D is unclear. The length of the CDR3 is 14 residues. The germline CDR1 and CDR2 sequences are SGHVS and FQNEAQ. Trimming took 1 base from V and 4 from J, leaving 11 bases between them. The CDR3 is CASSLDRASYEQYF. The CDR3 nucleotides are TGTGCCAGCAGCTTAGATCGGGCATCGTACGAGCAGTACTTC.

This clone was seen a single time. The chain combines TRBV10-3 with TRBJ2-5, with D maybe TRBD1 (5 bases). Germline V gives CDR1 ENHRY, CDR2 SYGVKD. The V and J ends lost 3 bases and 3 bases respectively, with 8 bases between them. The CDR3 length is 13 residues. The DNA for the CDR3 is TGTGCCATCAGTGAACAGGCAGAAGAGACCCAGTACTTC. It is translated as CAISEQAEETQYF.

J is TRBJ1-5 and V is TRBV5-5, with 9 bases that match TRBD1. V was pared by 1 base and J by 5 bases, with 1 base of the junction left unmatched. Germline lookup yields CDR1 SGHKS and CDR2 YYEKEE (reference sequence). This CDR3 region has 14 residues. The CDR3 loop is CASSLTGGHQPQHF. The DNA for the CDR3 is TGTGCCAGCAGCTTGACAGGGGGCCATCAGCCCCAGCATTTT.

This clone was found a few times. For the CDR3, the DNA is TGTGCCAGCTCACCACCGGCCGGAGCGGCCTACGAGCAGTACTTC. This codes for CASSPPAGAAYEQYF. V and J are TRBV18 and TRBJ2-7; TRBD2 might be the D (5 bases). CDR3 length: 15 residues. Germline V gene sequence: CDR1 KGHSH, CDR2 LQKENI. V was cut by 0 bases and J by 2 bases, with 11 bases left in between.

This chain connects TRBV11-2 to TRBJ2-1; 7 bases are shared with TRBD2. CDR3 size: 15 residues. The junction had 7 bases not matched to a gene; V was cut back by 6 bases and J by 2 bases. The germline V gene encodes CDR1 SGHAT and CDR2 FQNNGV. The CDR3 reads CASSQRGFPYNEQFF. DNA of the CDR3: TGTGCCAGCAGTCAGCGGGGCTTCCCCTACAATGAGCAGTTCTTC. The entire variable domain, with the rest obtained from reference TRBV11-2 and TRBJ2-1, is as follows: EAGVAQSPRYKIIEKRQSVAFWCNPISGHATLYWYQQILGQGPKLLIQFQNNGVVDDSQLPKDRFSAERLKGVDSTLKIQPAKLEDSAVYLCASSQRGFPYNEQFFGPGTRLTVL.

The chain links TRBV6-6 to TRBJ2-1, with D unclear. The CDR3 sequence is 10 residues long. The germline V and J ends were trimmed by 2 bases and 7 bases, with 0 bases remaining between them. CDR1 and CDR2 (germline): MNHNY, SVGAGI (reference sequence). The CDR3, as DNA: TGTGCCAGCAGTTACAATGAGCAGTTCTTC. This sequence encodes CASSYNEQFF.

There are a few counts of this clone. The V and J genes are TRBV29-1 and TRBJ2-7; possible D gene TRBD1, 5 bases. Germline lookup yields CDR1 SQVTM and CDR2 ANQGSEA. Deletions cut 5 bases from V and 3 bases from J, with 11 bases between. The CDR3 runs to 12 residues. The CDR3 nucleotides read TGCAGCGTTAGGGGAATTGGCTACGAGCAGTACTTC. Its translation: CSVRGIGYEQYF.

J is TRBJ2-2 and V is TRBV7-2; D might be TRBD2 (6 bases). V was clipped by 3 bases and J by 2 bases, with 10 bases between them. CDR1 is SGHTA, CDR2 FQGNSA, per germline. The CDR3 sequence is 15 residues long. The CDR3 DNA reads as TGTGCCAGCAGCTTTGGCGGGGCTAACACCGGGGAGCTGTTTTTT. Protein: CASSFGGANTGELFF.